Described below is a single T cell receptor (beta chain) sequence and its context. This specimen comes from a study of T cells after somatic rescue of genetic block. Libraries were prepared by immunoSEQ multiplex PCR; TCRdb keeps only in-frame clonotypes and omits some of them. The data hold about 88,000 clones, with about 90% observed a single time. Germline values: CDR1 MDHEN, CDR2 SYDVKM. The CDR3 spans 13 residues. V dropped 2 bases and J dropped 9 bases, with 10 bases sitting between them. Sequences were obtained from peripheral blood mononuclear cells (PBMCs). The source is a woman younger than 35. The chain carries TRBV28 and TRBJ1-4; D is perhaps TRBD1 (6 bases). For the CDR3, the DNA is TGTGCCAGCAGTTTACTGGGGGGCCAAAAACTGTTTTTT. It specifies CASSLLGGQKLFF. Filled out from reference TRBV28 and TRBJ1-4, the complete variable domain reads DVKVTQSSRYLVKRTGEKVFLECVQDMDHENMFWYRQDPGLGLRLIYFSYDVKMKEKGDIPEGYSVSREKKERFSLILESASTNQTSMYLCASSLLGGQKLFFGSGTQLSVL.